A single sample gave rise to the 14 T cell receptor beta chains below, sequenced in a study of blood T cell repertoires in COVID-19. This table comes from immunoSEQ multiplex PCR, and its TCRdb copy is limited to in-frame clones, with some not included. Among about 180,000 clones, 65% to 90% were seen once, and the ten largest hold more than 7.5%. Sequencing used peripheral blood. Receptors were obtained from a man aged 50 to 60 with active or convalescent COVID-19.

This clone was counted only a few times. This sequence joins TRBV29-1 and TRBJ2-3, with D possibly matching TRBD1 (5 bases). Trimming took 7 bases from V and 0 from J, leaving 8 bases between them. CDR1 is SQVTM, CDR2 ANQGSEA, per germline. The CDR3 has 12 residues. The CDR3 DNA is TGCAGCGGGGGCCCGAGCACAGATACGCAGTATTTT. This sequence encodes CSGGPSTDTQYF.

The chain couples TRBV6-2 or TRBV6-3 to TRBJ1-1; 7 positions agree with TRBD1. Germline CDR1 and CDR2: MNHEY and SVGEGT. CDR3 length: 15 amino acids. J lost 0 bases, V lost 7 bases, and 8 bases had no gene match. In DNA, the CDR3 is TGTGCCAGCACCCCGGGACAGAACATGAACACTGAAGCTTTCTTT. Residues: CASTPGQNMNTEAFF.

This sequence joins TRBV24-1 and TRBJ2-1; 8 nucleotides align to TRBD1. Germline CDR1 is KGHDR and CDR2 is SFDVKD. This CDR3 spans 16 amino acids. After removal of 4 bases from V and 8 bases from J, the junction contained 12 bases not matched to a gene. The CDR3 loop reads CATSDPGTGGFHEQFF. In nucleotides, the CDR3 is TGTGCCACCAGTGACCCCGGCACAGGGGGATTCCATGAGCAGTTCTTC.

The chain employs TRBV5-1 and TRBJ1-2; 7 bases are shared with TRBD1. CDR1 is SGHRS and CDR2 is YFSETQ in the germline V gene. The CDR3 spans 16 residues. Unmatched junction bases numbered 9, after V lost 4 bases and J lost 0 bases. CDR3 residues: CASSQTGTASNYGYTF. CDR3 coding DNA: TGCGCCAGCAGCCAAACCGGGACAGCCTCTAACTATGGCTACACCTTC.

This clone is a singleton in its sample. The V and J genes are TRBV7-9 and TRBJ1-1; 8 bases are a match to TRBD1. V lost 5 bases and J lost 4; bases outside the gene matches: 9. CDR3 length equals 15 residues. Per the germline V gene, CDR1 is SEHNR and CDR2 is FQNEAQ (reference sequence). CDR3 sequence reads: CASSPGQGRITEAFF. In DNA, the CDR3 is TGTGCCAGCAGCCCCGGACAGGGTAGAATCACTGAAGCTTTCTTT.

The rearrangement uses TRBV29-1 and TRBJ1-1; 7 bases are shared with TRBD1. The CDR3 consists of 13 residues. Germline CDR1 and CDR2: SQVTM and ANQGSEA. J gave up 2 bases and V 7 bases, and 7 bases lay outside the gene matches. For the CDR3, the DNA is TGCAGCGGAAACAGGGGAAGAAACACTGAAGCTTTCTTT. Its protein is CSGNRGRNTEAFF.

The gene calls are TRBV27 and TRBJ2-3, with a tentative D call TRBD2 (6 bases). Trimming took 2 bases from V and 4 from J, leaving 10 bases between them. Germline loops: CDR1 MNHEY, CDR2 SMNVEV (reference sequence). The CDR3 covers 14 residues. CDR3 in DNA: TGTGCCAGCAGTTTAGACGGGAGAGCAGATACGCAGTATTTT. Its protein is CASSLDGRADTQYF.

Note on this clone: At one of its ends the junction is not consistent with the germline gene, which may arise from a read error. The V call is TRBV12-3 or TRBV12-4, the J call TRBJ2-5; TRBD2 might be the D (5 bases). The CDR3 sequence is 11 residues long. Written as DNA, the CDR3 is TGTGCCAGCAGTTTGGCGGGCCCCCCGGACTTC. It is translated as CASSLAGPPDF.

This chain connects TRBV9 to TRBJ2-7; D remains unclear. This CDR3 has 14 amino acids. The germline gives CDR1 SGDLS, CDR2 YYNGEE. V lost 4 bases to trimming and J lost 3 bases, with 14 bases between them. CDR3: CASSPPGLGYEQYF. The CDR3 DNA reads TGTGCCAGCAGCCCCCCCGGGTTAGGCTACGAGCAGTACTTC.

The CDR3 here is CASSVGGAGGPYEQYF. DNA for the CDR3: TGTGCCAGCAGCGTCGGGGGAGCGGGAGGGCCCTACGAGCAGTACTTC. This sequence joins TRBV9 and TRBJ2-7; 10 bases match TRBD2. V gave up 2 bases and J gave up 2 bases; unmatched junction bases: 7. The CDR3 totals 16 residues. CDR1 and CDR2 from the germline V gene are SGDLS and YYNGEE.

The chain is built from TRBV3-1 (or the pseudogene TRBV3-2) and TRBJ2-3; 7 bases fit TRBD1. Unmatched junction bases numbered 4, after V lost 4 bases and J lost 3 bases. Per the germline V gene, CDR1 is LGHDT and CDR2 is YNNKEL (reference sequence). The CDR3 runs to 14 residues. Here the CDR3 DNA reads TGTGCCAGCAGCCCCAACAGGGGTACAGATACGCAGTATTTT. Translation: CASSPNRGTDTQYF.

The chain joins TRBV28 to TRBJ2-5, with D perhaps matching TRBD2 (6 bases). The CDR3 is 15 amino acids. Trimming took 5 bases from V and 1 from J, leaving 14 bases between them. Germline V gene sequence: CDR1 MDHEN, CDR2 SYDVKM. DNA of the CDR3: TGTGCCAGCAGTAGACGCTTGGGGGGCCAAGAGACCCAGTACTTC. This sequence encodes CASSRRLGGQETQYF.

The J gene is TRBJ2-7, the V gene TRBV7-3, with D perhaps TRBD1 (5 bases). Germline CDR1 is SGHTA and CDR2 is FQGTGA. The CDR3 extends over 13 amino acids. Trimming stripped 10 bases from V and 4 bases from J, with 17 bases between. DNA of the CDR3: TGTGCCACCGGACCTCCAGGGTTGTACGAGCAGTACTTC. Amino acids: CATGPPGLYEQYF.

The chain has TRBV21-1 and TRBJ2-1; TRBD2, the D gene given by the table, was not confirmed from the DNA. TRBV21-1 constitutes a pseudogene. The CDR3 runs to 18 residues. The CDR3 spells CASSNDPIPSAHYNEQFF. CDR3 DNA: TGTGCCAGCAGCAATGACCCCATACCTAGCGCTCACTACAATGAGCAGTTCTTC.